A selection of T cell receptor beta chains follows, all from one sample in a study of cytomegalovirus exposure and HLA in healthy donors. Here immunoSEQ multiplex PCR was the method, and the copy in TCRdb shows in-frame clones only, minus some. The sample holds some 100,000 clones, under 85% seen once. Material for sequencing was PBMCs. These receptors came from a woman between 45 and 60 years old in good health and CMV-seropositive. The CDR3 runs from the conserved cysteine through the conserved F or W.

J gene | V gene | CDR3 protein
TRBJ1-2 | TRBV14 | CASSLQGRNYGYTF
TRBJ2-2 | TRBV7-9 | CASCFLPGTDNTGELFF
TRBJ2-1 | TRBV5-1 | CASRAGGGDEQFF
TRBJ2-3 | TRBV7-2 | CASSLLLAGDTQYF
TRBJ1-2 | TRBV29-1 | CSVEDIDYTF
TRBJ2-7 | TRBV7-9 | CASRSSSLYEQYF
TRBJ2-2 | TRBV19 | CASTPGTSGEYTGELFF
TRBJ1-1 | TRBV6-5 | CASSYSRAALNTEAFF
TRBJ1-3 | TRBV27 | CASSLTGVGNTIYF
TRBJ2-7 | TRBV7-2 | CASSLYLAGEQYF
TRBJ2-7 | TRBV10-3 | CASETSGSYEQYF
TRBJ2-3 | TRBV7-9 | CASSLPTSGIEAQYF
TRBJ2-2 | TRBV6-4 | CASSELAGLNTGELFF
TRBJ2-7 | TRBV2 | CASSAAGPDEQYF
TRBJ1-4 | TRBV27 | CASSITGGTNEKLFF
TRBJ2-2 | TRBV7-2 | CASSFSGRGRGTGELFF
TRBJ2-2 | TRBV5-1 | CASSSRLAGGRGPTGELFF
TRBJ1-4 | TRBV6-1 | CATAATRLFF
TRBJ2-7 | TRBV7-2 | CASTYTGGAGYEQYF
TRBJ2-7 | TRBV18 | CASSPRERGAGYEQYF
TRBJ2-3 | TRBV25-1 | CASSELGAPLRTDTQYF
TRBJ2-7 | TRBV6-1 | CASSRGGAYEQYF
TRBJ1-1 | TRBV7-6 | CASSRQGATEAFF
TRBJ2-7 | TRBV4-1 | CASSKQGEDEQYF
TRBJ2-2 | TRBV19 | CASSSTSGSYTGELFF
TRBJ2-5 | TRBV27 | CASSPTARPGQETQYF
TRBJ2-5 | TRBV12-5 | CASGPARTSGKETQYF
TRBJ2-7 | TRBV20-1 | CSAKGLGEQYF
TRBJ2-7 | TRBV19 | CASSSGGTYEQYF
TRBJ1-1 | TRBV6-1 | CASRGTANTEAFF
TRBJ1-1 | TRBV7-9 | CASRRDRGLNTEAFF
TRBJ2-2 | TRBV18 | CASSLGQGGTGELFF
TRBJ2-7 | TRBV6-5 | CASSYTLQGSYEQYF
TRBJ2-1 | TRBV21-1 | CASSKSGSGNEQFF
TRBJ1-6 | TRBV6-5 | CASRTGTGTSPLHF
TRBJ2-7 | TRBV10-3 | CAIREPGQGYEQYF
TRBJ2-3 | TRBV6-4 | CASSGEPTDTQYF
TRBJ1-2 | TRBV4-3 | CASSQEPGVGNYGYTF
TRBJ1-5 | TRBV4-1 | CASSQEWQDNQPQHF
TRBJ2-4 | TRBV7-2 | CASSSWGDIQYF
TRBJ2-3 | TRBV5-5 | CASSLGIQGTDTQYF
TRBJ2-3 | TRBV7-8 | CASSFARRGRGPDTQYF
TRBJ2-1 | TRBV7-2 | CASSLVGASNEQFF